Listed below are T cell receptor beta chains from one sample, sequenced in a study of cytomegalovirus exposure and HLA in healthy donors. TCRdb's table, derived via immunoSEQ multiplex PCR, lists solely in-frame clones and lacks some. The repertoire holds more than 35,000 clones, with 60% to 70% as singletons. Sequenced sample: PBMCs. All receptors derive from a man in his forties in good health and CMV-seronegative. CDR3s include the opening cysteine and the closing phenylalanine or tryptophan. D genes are given only for firm matches. Size values are once, few and many counts, or a class for expanded clones, and some rows have none.

d_gene,abundance,v_gene,j_gene,CDR3nt,CDR3aa
-,few,TRBV6-5,TRBJ1-1,TGTGCCAGCTGCTCTTGGACAGCGAACACTGAAGCTTTCTTT,CASCSWTANTEAFF
-,-,TRBV6-1,TRBJ2-3,TGTGCCAGCGGTGACGGGGACACAGATACGCAGTATTTT,CASGDGDTDTQYF
-,-,TRBV6-1,TRBJ2-7,TGTGCCAGCAGCTTTGAGAGGGAATCCGACGAGCAGTACTTC,CASSFERESDEQYF
-,-,TRBV9,TRBJ2-1,TGTGCCAGCAGCGTAGAATTCCAGAACAATGAGCAGTTCTTC,CASSVEFQNNEQFF
TRBD1,few,TRBV25-1,TRBJ2-7,TGTGCCAGCAGTGATAACAGGGGGCGTATCGACGAGCAGTACTTC,CASSDNRGRIDEQYF
-,few,TRBV5-1,TRBJ2-1,TGCGCCAGCAGGGTCGCCAGCGGACGAACCTACAATGAGCAGTTCTTC,CASRVASGRTYNEQFF
TRBD1,-,TRBV6-6,TRBJ2-2,TGTGCCAGCAGGGGGACAGGGGTCTCCGGGGAGCTGTTTTTT,CASRGTGVSGELFF
TRBD1,-,TRBV7-6,TRBJ2-4,TGTGCCAGCAGGCCTAACCAGGGGGTAGACATTCAGTACTTC,CASRPNQGVDIQYF
-,-,TRBV30,TRBJ1-1,TGTGCCTGGGAGCTACGGGGGGGCACTGAAGCTTTCTTT,CAWELRGGTEAFF
TRBD1,-,TRBV18,TRBJ2-5,TGTGCCAGCTCACCTCAACAGGGGCGGGCGGAGACCCAGTACTTC,CASSPQQGRAETQYF
-,-,TRBV21-1,TRBJ2-7,TGTGCCAGCAGCAAACAGGGTACCTACGAGCAGTACTTC,CASSKQGTYEQYF
TRBD1,few,TRBV5-1,TRBJ2-7,TGCGCCAGCAGCTTGGTGTTGACAGGGGGATCCTACGAGCAGTACTTC,CASSLVLTGGSYEQYF
TRBD1,-,TRBV12-5,TRBJ1-5,TGTGCTAGTGGTTTGGTAGGACGGGACAGGGTCAATCAGCCCCAGCATTTT,CASGLVGRDRVNQPQHF
TRBD1,-,TRBV29-1,TRBJ2-1,TGCAGCGTCGCACGCGGACAGGGGGCTGATGAGCAGTTCTTC,CSVARGQGADEQFF
TRBD1,-,TRBV10-1,TRBJ1-4,TGCGCCAGCAGGACTTCCCACAGGGGCCATAATGAAAAACTGTTTTTT,CASRTSHRGHNEKLFF
-,-,TRBV9,TRBJ1-1,TGTGCCAGCAGCGTAGCCTCGGGGGGGAGGGACACTGAAGCTTTCTTT,CASSVASGGRDTEAFF
-,-,TRBV25-1,TRBJ1-1,TGTGCCAGCAGTGAGACAGGTTCTGAAGCTTTCTTT,CASSETGSEAFF
-,-,TRBV28,TRBJ1-5,TGTGCCAGCAGTTTACAGGTCGGCGCAAGCAATCAGCCCCAGCATTTT,CASSLQVGASNQPQHF